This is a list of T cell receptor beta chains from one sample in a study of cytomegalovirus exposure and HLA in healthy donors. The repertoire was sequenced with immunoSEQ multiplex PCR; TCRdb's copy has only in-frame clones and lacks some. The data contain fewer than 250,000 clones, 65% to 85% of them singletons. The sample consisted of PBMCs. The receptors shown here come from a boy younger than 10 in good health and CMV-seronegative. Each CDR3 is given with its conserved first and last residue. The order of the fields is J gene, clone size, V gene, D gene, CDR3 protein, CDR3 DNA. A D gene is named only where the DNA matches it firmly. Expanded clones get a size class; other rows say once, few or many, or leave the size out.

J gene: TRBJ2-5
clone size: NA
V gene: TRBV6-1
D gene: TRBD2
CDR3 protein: CASSEIRGTSGETQYF
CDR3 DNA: TGTGCCAGCAGTGAAATTAGGGGGACTAGCGGCGAGACCCAGTACTTC

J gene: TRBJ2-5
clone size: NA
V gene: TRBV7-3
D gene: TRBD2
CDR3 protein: CASSFPPGLSSETQYF
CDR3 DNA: TGTGCCAGCAGCTTCCCGCCGGGACTATCTTCAGAGACCCAGTACTTC

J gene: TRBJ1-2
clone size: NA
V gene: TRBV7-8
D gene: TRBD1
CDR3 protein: CASSLLPPGQGDYGYTF
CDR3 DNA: TGTGCCAGCAGTCTACTTCCCCCGGGACAGGGGGACTATGGCTACACCTTC

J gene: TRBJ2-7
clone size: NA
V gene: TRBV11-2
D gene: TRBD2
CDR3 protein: CASSLLQGTSGTLF
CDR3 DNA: TGTGCCAGCAGCTTGTTACAAGGGACTAGCGGGACGTTGTTC

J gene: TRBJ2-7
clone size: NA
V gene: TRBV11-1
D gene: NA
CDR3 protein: CASSGNQGGEQYF
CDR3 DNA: TGTGCCAGCAGCGGGAACCAGGGAGGCGAGCAGTACTTC

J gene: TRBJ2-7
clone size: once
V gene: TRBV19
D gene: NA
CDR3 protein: CASSTRQAATYEQYF
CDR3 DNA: TGTGCCAGTAGTACCCGACAGGCGGCTACCTACGAGCAGTACTTC

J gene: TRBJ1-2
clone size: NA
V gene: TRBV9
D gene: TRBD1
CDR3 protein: CASSPGQGGYGYTF
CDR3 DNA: TGTGCCAGCAGCCCGGGGCAGGGGGGCTATGGCTACACCTTC

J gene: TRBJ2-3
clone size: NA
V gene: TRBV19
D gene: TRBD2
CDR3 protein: CASRVGGSAADTQYF
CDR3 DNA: TGTGCCAGTAGGGTCGGCGGGAGTGCCGCAGATACGCAGTATTTT

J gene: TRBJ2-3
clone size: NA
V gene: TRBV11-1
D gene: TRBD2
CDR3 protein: CASSALAAPTDTQYF
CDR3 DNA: TGTGCCAGCAGCGCCCTAGCGGCCCCCACAGATACGCAGTATTTT

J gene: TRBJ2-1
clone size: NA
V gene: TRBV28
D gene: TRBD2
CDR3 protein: CASSPSGVNNEQFF
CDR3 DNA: TGTGCCAGCAGCCCTAGCGGGGTTAACAATGAGCAGTTCTTC

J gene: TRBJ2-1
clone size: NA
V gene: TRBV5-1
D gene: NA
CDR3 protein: CASSLGHTYNEQFF
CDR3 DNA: TGCGCCAGCAGCTTGGGACACACCTACAATGAGCAGTTCTTC

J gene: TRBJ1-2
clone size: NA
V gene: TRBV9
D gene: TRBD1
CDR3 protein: CASSVVGRGRGNYGYTF
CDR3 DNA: TGTGCCAGCAGCGTAGTCGGCAGGGGGCGCGGTAACTATGGCTACACCTTC

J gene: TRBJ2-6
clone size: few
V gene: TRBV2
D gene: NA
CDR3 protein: CASMSSGGFYTGANVLTF
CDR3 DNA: TGTGCCAGCATGAGCTCCGGAGGATTTTATACTGGGGCCAACGTCCTGACTTTC

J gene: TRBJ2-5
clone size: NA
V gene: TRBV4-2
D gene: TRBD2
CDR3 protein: CASSQDPGGTQETQYF
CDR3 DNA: TGTGCCAGCAGCCAAGATCCGGGGGGTACACAAGAGACCCAGTACTTC

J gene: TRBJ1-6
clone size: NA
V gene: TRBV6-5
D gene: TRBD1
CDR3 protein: CASSYEHRGHSPLHF
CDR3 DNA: TGTGCCAGCAGTTACGAGCACAGGGGACATTCACCCCTCCACTTT

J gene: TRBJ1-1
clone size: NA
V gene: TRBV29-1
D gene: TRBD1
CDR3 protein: CSVGVDRDTEAFF
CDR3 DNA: TGCAGCGTTGGAGTGGACAGGGACACTGAAGCTTTCTTT

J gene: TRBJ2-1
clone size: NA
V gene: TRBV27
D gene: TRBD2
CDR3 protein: CASSLSSSGYNEQFF
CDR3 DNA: TGTGCCAGCAGTTTATCGTCTAGCGGGTACAATGAGCAGTTCTTC

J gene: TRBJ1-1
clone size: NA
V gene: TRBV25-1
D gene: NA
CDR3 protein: CASRTFGGLNTEAFF
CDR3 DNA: TGTGCCAGCAGAACGTTCGGGGGGCTGAACACTGAAGCTTTCTTT

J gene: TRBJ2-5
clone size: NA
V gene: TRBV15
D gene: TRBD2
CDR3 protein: CATSRGSGGRSETQYF
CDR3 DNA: TGTGCCACCAGCAGGGGTTCGGGAGGGCGATCAGAGACCCAGTACTTC

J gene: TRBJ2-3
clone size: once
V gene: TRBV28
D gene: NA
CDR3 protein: CASTRSTRTQYF
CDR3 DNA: TGTGCCAGCACCAGGTCCACCCGTACGCAGTATTTT

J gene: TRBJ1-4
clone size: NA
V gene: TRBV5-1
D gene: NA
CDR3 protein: CASRRDLPTNEKLFF
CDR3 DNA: TGCGCCAGCAGGAGAGATCTACCAACTAATGAAAAACTGTTTTTT

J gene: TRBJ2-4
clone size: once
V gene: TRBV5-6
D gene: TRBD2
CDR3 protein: CASSRGRGDGKNIQYF
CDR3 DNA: TGTGCCAGCAGCCGCGGGAGGGGGGATGGCAAAAACATTCAGTACTTC

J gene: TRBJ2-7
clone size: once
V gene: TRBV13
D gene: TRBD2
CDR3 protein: CASSSRGLAGYEQYF
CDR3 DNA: TGTGCCAGCAGCTCCAGAGGACTAGCGGGCTACGAGCAGTACTTC

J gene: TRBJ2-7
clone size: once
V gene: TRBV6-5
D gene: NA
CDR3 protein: CASSRTSYEQYF
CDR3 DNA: TGTGCCAGCAGCCGAACTTCCTACGAGCAGTACTTC

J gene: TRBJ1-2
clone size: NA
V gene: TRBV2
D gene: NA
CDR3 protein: CASSEWGDGYTF
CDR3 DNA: TGTGCCAGCAGTGAATGGGGGGATGGCTACACCTTC

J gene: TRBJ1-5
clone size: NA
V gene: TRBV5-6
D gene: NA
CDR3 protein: CASSWRAGDTNQPQHF
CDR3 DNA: TGTGCCAGCAGCTGGCGCGCAGGGGACACCAATCAGCCCCAGCATTTT

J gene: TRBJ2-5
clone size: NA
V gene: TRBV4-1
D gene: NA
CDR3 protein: CASSRSLEKETQYF
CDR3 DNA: TGCGCCAGCAGCAGATCCCTAGAAAAAGAGACCCAGTACTTC

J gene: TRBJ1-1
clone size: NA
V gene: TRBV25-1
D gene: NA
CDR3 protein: CATVGRVAYTEAFF
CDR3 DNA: TGTGCCACCGTAGGGAGGGTGGCCTACACTGAAGCTTTCTTT

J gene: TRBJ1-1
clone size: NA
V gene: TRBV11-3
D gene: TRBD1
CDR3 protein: CASSLSGQGETFF
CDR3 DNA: TGTGCCAGCAGCCTATCAGGACAGGGAGAAACTTTCTTT

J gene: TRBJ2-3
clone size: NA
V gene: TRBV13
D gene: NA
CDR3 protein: CASSLLRDSTDTQYF
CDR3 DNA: TGTGCCAGCAGCTTACTTCGGGATAGCACAGATACGCAGTATTTT

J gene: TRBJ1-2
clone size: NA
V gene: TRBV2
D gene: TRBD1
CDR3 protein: CASRDRGGWGYTF
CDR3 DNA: TGTGCCAGCAGAGACAGGGGCGGGTGGGGCTACACCTTC

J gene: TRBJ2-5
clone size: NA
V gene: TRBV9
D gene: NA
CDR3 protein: CASAAQYQETQYF
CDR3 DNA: TGTGCCAGCGCGGCTCAGTACCAAGAGACCCAGTACTTC

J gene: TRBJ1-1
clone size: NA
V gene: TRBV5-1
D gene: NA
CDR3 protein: CASRVSRGNMNTEAFF
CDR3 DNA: TGCGCCAGCAGAGTTTCTCGAGGGAACATGAACACTGAAGCTTTCTTT

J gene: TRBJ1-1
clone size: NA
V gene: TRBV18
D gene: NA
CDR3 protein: CASSPESDTEAFF
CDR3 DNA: TGTGCCAGCTCACCAGAGTCGGACACTGAAGCTTTCTTT

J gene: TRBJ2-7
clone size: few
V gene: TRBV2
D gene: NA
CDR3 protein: CASSLDSSYEQYF
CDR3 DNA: TGTGCCAGCAGTTTAGACAGCTCCTACGAGCAGTACTTC

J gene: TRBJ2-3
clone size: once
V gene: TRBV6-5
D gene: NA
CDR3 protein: CASSLRTSTDTQYF
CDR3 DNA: TGTGCCAGCAGTTTGAGGACAAGCACAGATACGCAGTATTTT

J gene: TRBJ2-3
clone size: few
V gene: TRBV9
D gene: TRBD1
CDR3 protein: CASSAIQGADTQYF
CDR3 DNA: TGTGCCAGCAGCGCGATACAGGGGGCAGATACGCAGTATTTT

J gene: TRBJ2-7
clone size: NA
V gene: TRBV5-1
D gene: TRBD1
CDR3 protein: CASSLTGGLYEQYF
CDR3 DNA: TGCGCCAGCAGCTTAACAGGGGGTCTCTACGAGCAGTACTTC

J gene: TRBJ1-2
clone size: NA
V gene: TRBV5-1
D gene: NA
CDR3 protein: CASSLESGLDGYTF
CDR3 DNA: TGCGCCAGCAGCTTGGAATCGGGTTTGGATGGCTACACCTTC

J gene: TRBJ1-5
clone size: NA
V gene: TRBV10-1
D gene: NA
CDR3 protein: CASSGNSNQPQHF
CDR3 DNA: TGCGCCAGCAGCGGTAATAGCAATCAGCCCCAGCATTTT

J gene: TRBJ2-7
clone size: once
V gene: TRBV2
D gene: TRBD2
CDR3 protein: CASSRSGPYEQYF
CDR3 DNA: TGTGCCAGCAGCCGTAGCGGGCCCTACGAGCAGTACTTC

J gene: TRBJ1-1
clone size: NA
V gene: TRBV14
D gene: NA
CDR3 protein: CASSQVGRMNTEAFF
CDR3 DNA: TGTGCCAGCAGCCAAGTGGGGCGGATGAACACTGAAGCTTTCTTT

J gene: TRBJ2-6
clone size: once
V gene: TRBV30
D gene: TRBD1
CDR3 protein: CAWSDRGSFGANVLTF
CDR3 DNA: TGTGCCTGGAGTGACAGGGGCTCTTTTGGGGCCAACGTCCTGACTTTC

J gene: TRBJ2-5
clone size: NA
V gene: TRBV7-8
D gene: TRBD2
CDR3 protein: CASSTRLAGPRETQYF
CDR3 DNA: TGTGCCAGCAGCACCCGACTAGCGGGACCCCGGGAGACCCAGTACTTC

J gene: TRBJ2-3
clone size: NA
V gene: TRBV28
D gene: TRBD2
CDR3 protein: CASSLGRGGSSDTQYF
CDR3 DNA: TGTGCCAGCAGTTTAGGTCGCGGGGGTAGTTCAGATACGCAGTATTTT

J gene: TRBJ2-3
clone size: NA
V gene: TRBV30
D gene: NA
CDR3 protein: CAWSLNRHRDTQYF
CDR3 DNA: TGTGCCTGGAGTCTAAACCGACATAGGGATACGCAGTATTTT

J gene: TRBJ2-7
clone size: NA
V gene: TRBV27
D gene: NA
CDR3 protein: CASWANSYEQYF
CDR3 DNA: TGTGCCAGTTGGGCGAACTCCTACGAGCAGTACTTC